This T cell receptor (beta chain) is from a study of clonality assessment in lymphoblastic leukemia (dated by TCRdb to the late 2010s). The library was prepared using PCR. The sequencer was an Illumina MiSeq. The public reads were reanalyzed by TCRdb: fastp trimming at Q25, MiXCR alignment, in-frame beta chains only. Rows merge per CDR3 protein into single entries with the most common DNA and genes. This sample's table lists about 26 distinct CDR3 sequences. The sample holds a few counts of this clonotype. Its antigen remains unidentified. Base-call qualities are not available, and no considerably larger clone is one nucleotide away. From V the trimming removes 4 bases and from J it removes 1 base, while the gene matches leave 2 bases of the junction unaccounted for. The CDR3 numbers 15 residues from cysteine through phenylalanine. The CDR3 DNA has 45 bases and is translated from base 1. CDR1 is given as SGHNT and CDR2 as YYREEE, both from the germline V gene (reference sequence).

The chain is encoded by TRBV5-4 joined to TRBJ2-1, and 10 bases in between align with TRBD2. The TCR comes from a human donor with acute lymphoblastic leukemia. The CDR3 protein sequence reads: CASSRSGGSYNEQFF. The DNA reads TGTGCCAGCAGCCGTAGCGGGGGGTCCTACAATGAGCAGTTCTTC. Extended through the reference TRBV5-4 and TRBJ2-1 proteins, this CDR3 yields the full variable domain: ETGVTQSPTHLIKTRGQQVTLRCSSQSGHNTVSWYQQALGQGPQFIFQYYREEENGRGNFPPRFSGLQFPNYSSELNVNALELDDSALYLCASSRSGGSYNEQFFGPGTRLTVL.